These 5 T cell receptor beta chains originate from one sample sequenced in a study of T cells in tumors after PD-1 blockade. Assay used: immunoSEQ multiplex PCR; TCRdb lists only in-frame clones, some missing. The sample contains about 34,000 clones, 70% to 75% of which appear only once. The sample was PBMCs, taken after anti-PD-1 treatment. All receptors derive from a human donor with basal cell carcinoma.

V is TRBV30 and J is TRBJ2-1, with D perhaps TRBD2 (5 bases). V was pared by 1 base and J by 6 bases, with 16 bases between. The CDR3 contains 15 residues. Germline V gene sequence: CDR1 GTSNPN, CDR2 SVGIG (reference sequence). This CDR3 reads CAWSERARSRNEQFF. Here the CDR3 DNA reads TGTGCCTGGAGTGAGAGGGCTAGATCACGCAATGAGCAGTTCTTC.

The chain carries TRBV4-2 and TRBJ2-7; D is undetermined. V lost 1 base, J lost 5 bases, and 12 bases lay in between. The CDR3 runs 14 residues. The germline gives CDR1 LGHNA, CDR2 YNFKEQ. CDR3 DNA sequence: TGTGCCAGCAGCCAAGTAGTGGGTATGGACGAGCAGTACTTC. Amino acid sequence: CASSQVVGMDEQYF.

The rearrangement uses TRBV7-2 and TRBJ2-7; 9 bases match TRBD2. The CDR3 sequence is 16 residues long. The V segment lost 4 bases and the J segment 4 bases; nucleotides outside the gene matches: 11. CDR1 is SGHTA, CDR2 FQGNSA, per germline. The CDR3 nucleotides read TGTGCCAGCAGCTGGGGGACCGGGACTAGCCCGTACGAGCAGTACTTC. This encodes CASSWGTGTSPYEQYF. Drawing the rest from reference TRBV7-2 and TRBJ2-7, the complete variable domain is GAGVSQSPSNKVTEKGKDVELRCDPISGHTALYWYRQSLGQGLEFLIYFQGNSAPDKSGLPSDRFSAERTGGSVSTLTIQRTQQEDSAVYLCASSWGTGTSPYEQYFGPGTRLTVT.

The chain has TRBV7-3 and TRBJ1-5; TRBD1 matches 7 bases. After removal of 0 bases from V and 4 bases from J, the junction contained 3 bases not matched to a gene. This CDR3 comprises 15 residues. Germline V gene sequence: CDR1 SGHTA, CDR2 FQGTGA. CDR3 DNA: TGTGCCAGCAGCTTAACAGGCAGGGGGAATCAGCCCCAGCATTTT. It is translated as CASSLTGRGNQPQHF.

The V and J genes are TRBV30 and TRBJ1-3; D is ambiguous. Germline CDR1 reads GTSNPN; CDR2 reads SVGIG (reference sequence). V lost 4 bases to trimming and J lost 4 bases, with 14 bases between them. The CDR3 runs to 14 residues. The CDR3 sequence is CAWTLDGRGNTIYF. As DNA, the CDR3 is TGTGCCTGGACCCTGGACGGGAGGGGAAACACCATATATTTT.